Listed here is a single T cell receptor (beta chain). The CDR3 has 15 amino acids. Germline assignment: CDR1 SGHRS and CDR2 YFSETQ. Trimming removed 0 bases from V and 1 base from J, with 10 bases in between. These data come from a study of blood T cell repertoires in COVID-19. TCRdb's copy holds only in-frame clones and misses some; the assay was immunoSEQ multiplex PCR. This sample yields approximately 150,000 clones, of which approximately 95% are seen a single time; 1.5% to 2.5% belongs to the top ten. The chain combines TRBV5-1 with TRBJ1-1, with a possible D match to TRBD1 (5 bases). This TCR came from a woman aged 55 to 70 with COVID-19, enrolled during active disease. The sample consisted of peripheral blood. CDR3 residues: CASSLEGLQNTEAFF. CDR3 DNA: TGCGCCAGCAGCTTGGAGGGGTTGCAGAACACTGAAGCTTTCTTT.